One and the same sample provided the 26 T cell receptor beta chains below, sequenced in a study of CD8 T cells in ankylosing spondylitis. Study observations and caveats: A motif of under ten highly homologous TCR beta variants was seen as apparently characteristic of ankylosing spondylitis blood.

One entry per CDR3 protein, called by TCRdb with MiXCR from the 5' RACE reads. The sample records about 220,000 distinct CDR3 sequences, approximately 7.4% being singletons. What these receptors recognize is not known. The specimen was blood, either unsorted or a sorted T cell fraction (not recorded which). The origin of the receptors is a male donor with ankylosing spondylitis.

This clonotype occurred many times. The V gene is TRBV29-1, the J gene TRBJ2-3; possible D gene TRBD2, 5 bases. This CDR3 contains 12 residues. Germline V CDR1 and CDR2: SQVTM, ANQGSEA. V gave up 1 base and J gave up 4 bases, with 6 bases separating them. CDR3 DNA sequence: TGCAGCGTTGAAGCTAGCCCAGATACGCAGTATTTT. Encoded protein: CSVEASPDTQYF.

This clonotype was counted at least ten times. CDR3 DNA: TGTGCCAGCAGCTTAGGGTTGTTCTATGGCTACACCTTC. Its protein product is CASSLGLFYGYTF. This chain uses TRBV7-8 with TRBJ1-2; D gene ambiguous. V shed 1 base and J shed 4 bases, with 7 bases lying between them. The CDR3 spans 13 residues. Per the germline V gene, CDR1 is SGHVS and CDR2 is FQNEAQ.

The V call is TRBV28, the J call TRBJ2-7; weak D call: TRBD2 (6 bases). Germline loops: CDR1 MDHEN, CDR2 SYDVKM. This CDR3 is built from 17 residues. Trimming removed 5 bases at V and 7 bases at J, with 27 bases between. The CDR3: CASSLLGRGSRGREQYF. CDR3 coding DNA: TGTGCCAGCAGTCTCCTTGGGCGAGGGTCCCGAGGGAGGGAGCAGTACTTC.

This clonotype was recorded many times. This CDR3 reads CASKWDGRQPQHF. DNA for the CDR3: TGTGCCAGCAAATGGGACGGTCGCCAGCCCCAGCATTTT. This chain connects TRBV28 to TRBJ1-5; perhaps TRBD1 as D (5 bases). V was trimmed by 7 bases and J by 7 bases, leaving 14 bases between them. The CDR3 covers 13 residues. The germline V gene encodes CDR1 MDHEN and CDR2 SYDVKM.

This clonotype was recorded at least ten times. The chain recombines TRBV5-6 with TRBJ1-1; 7 bases align to TRBD1. The V segment lost 3 bases and the J segment 9 bases; nucleotides outside the gene matches: 8. The CDR3 runs 13 residues. From germline, CDR1 is SGHDT and CDR2 YYEEEE. CDR3 protein: CASSSGGPYQAFF. CDR3 bases: TGTGCCAGCAGCTCAGGGGGGCCATACCAAGCTTTCTTT.

This clonotype has a count of ten or more. The chain is built from TRBV6-2 or TRBV6-3 and TRBJ2-3, with 8 bases that match TRBD2. J was trimmed by 7 bases and V by 4 bases; bases with no gene match: 25. This CDR3 has 20 residues. Germline CDR1 is MNHEY and CDR2 is SVGEGT. The CDR3 here is CASSFLNPYYASGGGHTQYF. In nucleotides, the CDR3 is TGTGCCAGCAGTTTCCTTAACCCTTACTATGCCAGCGGGGGAGGGCATACGCAGTATTTT.

There are many counts of this clonotype. The chain carries TRBV6-5 and TRBJ2-3; D tentatively reads TRBD1 or TRBD2 (5 bases each). Germline V gene lookup returns CDR1 MNHEY and CDR2 SVGAGI. There are 15 residues in the CDR3. V was trimmed by 2 bases and J by 6 bases, leaving 15 bases between them. The chain's CDR3 is CASSYMGKEGDTQYF. CDR3 DNA: TGTGCCAGCAGTTACATGGGCAAAGAGGGGGATACGCAGTATTTT.

This clonotype came up many times. This chain joins TRBV7-9 and TRBJ2-3; D uncertain. This CDR3 spans 14 amino acids. The germline V gene encodes CDR1 SEHNR and CDR2 FQNEAQ (reference sequence). Trimming left V 5 bases short and J 11 bases short, with 20 bases between. The DNA for the CDR3 is TGTGCCAGCAGCAATGCCGTGACAACCGTTGGGCAGTATTTT. This sequence encodes CASSNAVTTVGQYF.

This clonotype was seen repeatedly, ten times or more. The rearrangement uses TRBV20-1 and TRBJ1-1, with D hard to call. V dropped 4 bases and J dropped 5 bases, with 11 bases sitting between them. CDR3 size: 12 residues. Germline lookup yields CDR1 DFQATT and CDR2 SNEGSKA (reference sequence). The chain's CDR3 is CSAKRERTEAFF. In nucleotides, the CDR3 is TGCAGTGCTAAGAGGGAGAGAACTGAAGCTTTCTTT.

This clonotype came up a few times. V is TRBV4-1 and J is TRBJ2-3; 13 bases align to TRBD2. J was trimmed by 4 bases and V by 0 bases; bases with no gene match: 7. The V gene's germline CDR1 is MGHRA and CDR2 YSYEKL. The CDR3 is made up of 18 amino acids. The CDR3 bases are TGCGCCAGCAGCCAAGATATAAGAGGACTAGCGGGAGCAGATACGCAGTATTTT. Its translation: CASSQDIRGLAGADTQYF.

The CDR3 DNA sequence: TGTGCCACTAGCGTGGGACTCCCTCAAGGGGGGCAGTACTTC. It encodes CATSVGLPQGGQYF. The V and J genes are TRBV27 and TRBJ2-7; D is perhaps TRBD1 or TRBD2 (6 bases each). The CDR3 contains 14 residues. V shed 10 bases and J shed 9 bases, with 25 bases lying between them. Germline values: CDR1 MNHEY, CDR2 SMNVEV (reference sequence).

In this sample, this clonotype turned up many times. The genes are TRBV15 and TRBJ2-1, with 9 nucleotides matching TRBD2. From germline, CDR1 is LNHNV and CDR2 YYDKDF (reference sequence). Trimming cost V 8 bases and J 7 bases; bases outside gene matches: 15. The CDR3 is 16 amino acids. The CDR3 here is CATRFEAGGRINEQFF. DNA for the CDR3: TGTGCCACCCGATTTGAAGCGGGGGGCCGGATTAATGAGCAGTTCTTC.

The genes are TRBV20-1 and TRBJ1-4; possible D gene TRBD1, 5 bases. Per germline, CDR1 DFQATT and CDR2 SNEGSKA (reference sequence). The CDR3 loop spans 15 amino acids. V lost 1 base and J lost 3, with 12 bases in between. CDR3 nucleotide sequence: TGCAGTGCTAGAGTGTCGACAGAACCTAATGAAAAACTGTTTTTT. It yields the protein CSARVSTEPNEKLFF.

This clonotype was observed a few times. The rearrangement uses TRBV27 and TRBJ2-2, with D perhaps TRBD1 or TRBD2 (5 bases each). This CDR3 contains 18 residues. Trimming removed 2 bases from V and 2 bases from J, with 18 bases in between. Germline V lookup: CDR1 MNHEY, CDR2 SMNVEV (reference sequence). This CDR3 reads CASSLIRDRIYNTGELFF. The CDR3 coding sequence is TGTGCCAGCAGTTTAATTAGGGACCGTATTTATAACACCGGGGAGCTGTTTTTT.

Many counts were recorded for this clonotype. This chain links TRBV3-1 with TRBJ1-3; unclear D gene. The V end lost 4 bases, the J end lost 0 bases, and 7 bases lay between the germline ends. Germline CDR1 LGHDT, CDR2 YNNKEL (reference sequence). The CDR3 sequence is 14 residues long. The CDR3 DNA reads as TGTGCCAGCAGCCCAACCCTCTCTGGAAACACCATATATTTT. The encoded protein is CASSPTLSGNTIYF.

There are a few counts of this clonotype. The CDR3 DNA reads as TGTGCCATCAGTGTGGGGCTGAACACTGAAGCTTTCTTT. Its translation: CAISVGLNTEAFF. The V call is TRBV10-3, the J call TRBJ1-1; D is possibly TRBD1 (5 bases). This CDR3 has 13 amino acids. Germline V CDR1 and CDR2: ENHRY, SYGVKD. Deletions cut 4 bases from V and 0 bases from J, with 6 bases between.

This clonotype appeared many times. The rearrangement joins TRBV28 to TRBJ1-5; D perhaps matches TRBD1 (6 bases). This CDR3 spans 14 amino acids. Germline V gene lookup returns CDR1 MDHEN and CDR2 SYDVKM. With 4 bases removed from V and 4 bases from J, the gap between germline ends came to 11 bases. The CDR3 loop is CASSSRQVNQPQHF. CDR3 coding DNA: TGTGCCAGCAGTTCCCGACAGGTAAATCAGCCCCAGCATTTT.

This clonotype appeared many times. This chain joins TRBV5-5 and TRBJ2-7, with 8 bases identical to TRBD2. This CDR3 spans 14 amino acids. The germline CDR1 and CDR2 sequences are SGHKS and YYEKEE (reference sequence). Unmatched junction bases numbered 2, after V lost 0 bases and J lost 3 bases. The CDR3 here is CASSLASGSYEQYF. CDR3 coding DNA: TGTGCCAGCAGCTTGGCCAGCGGGAGCTACGAGCAGTACTTC.

This clonotype was seen ten or more times. V gene TRBV6-1 combines with J gene TRBJ2-3, with D possibly matching TRBD2 (5 bases). Trimming took 1 base from V and 7 from J, leaving 15 bases between them. This CDR3 has 15 residues. The germline CDR1 and CDR2 sequences are MNHNS and SASEGT. This CDR3 reads CASSEGPDYFNTQYF. In nucleotides, the CDR3 is TGTGCCAGCAGTGAAGGGCCCGACTATTTCAATACGCAGTATTTT.

This clonotype was recorded many times. This chain uses TRBV6-2 or TRBV6-3 with TRBJ1-2, with D unresolved. The CDR3 is 12 amino acids. The ends were cut back, 2 bases at V and 4 bases at J, with 5 bases in the middle. Germline CDR1 and CDR2: MNHEY and SVGEGT. The DNA for the CDR3 is TGTGCCAGCAGTTACGACGGCTATGGCTACACCTTC. It encodes CASSYDGYGYTF.

Turning to this clonotype: A much larger clone differs from this one at a single base, so this may be a read error. The chain combines TRBV7-9 with TRBJ1-1; unclear D gene. This CDR3 has 11 amino acids. Germline V gene sequence: CDR1 SEHNR, CDR2 FQNEAQ (reference sequence). Here the CDR3 reads CASSLPGEAVF. The DNA for the CDR3 is TGTGCCAGCAGCTTGCCGGGTGAAGCTGTCTTT.

At least ten counts were recorded for this clonotype. The chain carries TRBV6-2 or TRBV6-3 and TRBJ2-1; D is unresolved. Germline-derived CDR1 and CDR2 are MNHEY and SVGEGT. V gave up 6 bases and J gave up 6 bases, with 9 bases separating them. The CDR3 contains 12 residues. The CDR3 here is CASSLLFNEQFF. The CDR3 DNA sequence: TGTGCCAGCAGCCTCCTTTTCAATGAGCAGTTCTTC.

There are many counts of this clonotype. The chain uses TRBV4-1 and TRBJ2-3, with 10 bases that match TRBD1. Trimming cost V 1 base and J 3 bases; bases outside gene matches: 4. Germline CDR1 and CDR2: MGHRA and YSYEKL. CDR3 length: 16 amino acids. This chain's CDR3 is CASSQVGTGDTDTQYF. The CDR3 DNA follows: TGCGCCAGCAGCCAAGTAGGGACAGGGGATACAGATACGCAGTATTTT.

Many counts were recorded for this clonotype. The rearrangement joins TRBV7-9 to TRBJ2-7, with 7 bases identical to TRBD2. Germline V lookup: CDR1 SEHNR, CDR2 FQNEAQ (reference sequence). With V trimmed by 5 bases and J by 3 bases, 16 bases remained unmatched. The CDR3 is 17 amino acids. The CDR3 DNA reads as TGTGCCAGCAGCAAAGACACCCGGGAGGTCCCGGGCTACGAGCAGTACTTC. The encoded protein is CASSKDTREVPGYEQYF.

This clonotype was detected many times. This chain connects TRBV12-3 or TRBV12-4 to TRBJ2-4, with D maybe TRBD2 (5 bases). CDR3 length: 15 residues. V lost 5 bases to trimming and J lost 1 base, with 12 bases between them. The CDR3: CASSHGAAAKNIQYF. DNA for the CDR3: TGTGCCAGCAGTCATGGAGCGGCCGCCAAAAACATTCAGTACTTC.

This clonotype occurred many times. V and J are TRBV27 and TRBJ1-6; D is possibly TRBD1 (5 bases). This CDR3 is built from 16 residues. V dropped 3 bases and J dropped 10 bases, with 19 bases sitting between them. CDR1 and CDR2 (germline): MNHEY, SMNVEV (reference sequence). The CDR3 sequence: CASSLSGPPSRSPLHF. CDR3 DNA: TGTGCCAGCAGTTTGTCGGGACCCCCGTCGAGGTCACCCCTCCACTTT.